These 19 T cell receptor beta chains were sequenced from one sample in a study of CD8 T cells in Susac syndrome (dated by TCRdb to between 2018 and 2020). The method was the immunoSEQ multiplex PCR assay. RNA was extracted with the RNeasy kit and roughly 0.45 to 1 ug was reverse transcribed using random hexamers. TCRdb reprocessed the public reads (quality trimming at Q25 with fastp, clone calling with MiXCR) and kept in-frame beta chains. Every distinct CDR3 protein forms one entry, paired with its most common genes and DNA. The sample data list about 300,000 distinct CDR3 sequences, and just over 90% of these were observed just once. The ten biggest clones cover 0.065% of the sample. Input material: CD4+ T cells from PBMCs. These receptors came from a human donor with multiple sclerosis.

This clonotype was picked up a small number of times. The chain uses TRBV30 and TRBJ1-1; 12 nucleotides agree with TRBD1. Germline V gene data show CDR1 as GTSNPN and CDR2 as SVGIG (reference sequence). The V and J ends lost 1 base and 5 bases, in that order; junction bases with no gene match: 8. The CDR3 runs 16 residues. CDR3 protein: CAWSGSGTGGRTEAFF. In DNA, the CDR3 is TGTGCCTGGAGTGGTTCGGGGACAGGGGGCAGAACTGAAGCTTTCTTT. The full variable domain, in which reference TRBV30 and TRBJ1-1 provide the parts outside the CDR3, is SQTIHQWPATLVQPVGSPLSLECTVEGTSNPNLYWYRQAAGRGLQLLFYSVGIGQISSEVPQNLSASRPQDRQFILSSKKLLLSDSGFYLCAWSGSGTGGRTEAFFGQGTRLTVV.

CDR3 sequence reads: CASSSNTGLGTGELFF. The CDR3 DNA is TGTGCCAGCAGCTCCAACACTGGGTTGGGTACCGGGGAGCTGTTTTTT. The chain links TRBV7-8 to TRBJ2-2; D gene unclear. CDR1 is SGHVS and CDR2 is FQNEAQ in the germline V gene. The CDR3 covers 16 residues. Deletions cut 4 bases from V and 5 bases from J, with 17 bases between.

The gene calls are TRBV7-2 and TRBJ2-1, with TRBD1 matching 7 bases. J was trimmed by 1 base and V by 6 bases; bases with no gene match: 15. This CDR3 is built from 18 residues. Per the germline V gene, CDR1 is SGHTA and CDR2 is FQGNSA. CDR3 protein: CASRPREGAQGSYNEQFF. The CDR3 region has the DNA TGTGCCAGCAGGCCACGCGAGGGGGCACAGGGGTCCTACAATGAGCAGTTCTTC.

The rearrangement uses TRBV5-1 and TRBJ1-5, with D possibly TRBD1 on 5 matching bases. Looked up from germline, CDR1 is SGHRS and CDR2 is YFSETQ. The CDR3 contains 18 residues. The CDR3 sequence is CSLPSMDTAAYSNQPQHF. DNA of the CDR3: TGCTCCCTGCCCTCGATGGACACCGCTGCCTATAGCAATCAGCCCCAGCATTTT.

The chain recombines TRBV6-2 or TRBV6-3 with TRBJ2-1; TRBD1 aligns across 10 bases. CDR3 length: 15 amino acids. The V segment lost 6 bases and the J segment 10 bases; nucleotides outside the gene matches: 12. Germline values: CDR1 MNHEY, CDR2 SVGEGT. In DNA form, the CDR3 reads TGTGCCAGCAGGCGGCCGGGACAGGGGTCCGAGGAGCAGTTCTTC. As protein: CASRRPGQGSEEQFF.

V usage is TRBV5-1 and J usage is TRBJ2-3; 11 bases match TRBD2. Germline values: CDR1 SGHRS, CDR2 YFSETQ. The CDR3 length is 17 residues. Trimming cost V 4 bases and J 0 bases; bases outside gene matches: 7. The CDR3: CASSTLLAGVSTDTQYF. The CDR3 DNA sequence: TGCGCCAGCAGCACCTTACTAGCGGGGGTTAGCACAGATACGCAGTATTTT.

The genes are TRBV4-1 and TRBJ1-1; TRBD1 might be the D (5 bases). This CDR3 is 11 amino acids long. V gave up 4 bases and J gave up 7 bases, with 7 bases separating them. Germline values: CDR1 MGHRA, CDR2 YSYEKL. CDR3 coding DNA: TGCGCCAGCAGCCCGAGGGGTGAAGCTTTCTTT. Protein: CASSPRGEAFF.

The chain is built from TRBV7-2 and TRBJ2-4; possibly TRBD2 for D (7 bases). CDR1 is SGHTA, CDR2 FQGNSA, per germline. V lost 2 bases, J lost 14 bases, and 13 bases lay in between. The CDR3 consists of 12 residues. CDR3 sequence: CASSLKGGRKYF. The CDR3 DNA sequence: TGTGCCAGCAGCTTAAAGGGGGGGCGGAAGTACTTC.

This chain links TRBV7-6 with TRBJ2-6, with D unclear. The germline gives CDR1 SGHVS, CDR2 FNYEAQ. Trimming cost V 5 bases and J 0 bases, with 11 bases left between them. The CDR3 spans 16 residues. CDR3 amino acids: CASSHGSGSGANVLTF. The CDR3 bases are TGTGCCAGCAGCCATGGTTCTGGCTCTGGGGCCAACGTCCTGACTTTC.

The J gene is TRBJ2-7, the V gene TRBV10-3, with 10 bases identical to TRBD2. V was pared by 6 bases and J by 1 base, with 6 bases of the junction left unmatched. Germline CDR1 is ENHRY and CDR2 is SYGVKD. The CDR3 sequence is 15 residues long. The CDR3 is CAIRDLSGRSYEQYF. In nucleotides, the CDR3 is TGTGCCATCAGGGACCTTAGCGGGAGGTCCTACGAGCAGTACTTC.

This clonotype has a single count. This rearrangement joins TRBV7-6 to TRBJ1-1; D is undetermined. V was pared by 0 bases and J by 6 bases, with 11 bases between. The germline gives CDR1 SGHVS, CDR2 FNYEAQ. The CDR3 is 14 amino acids. The CDR3 region has the DNA TGTGCCAGCAGCTTAGCGATTACGGGCTCTGAAGCTTTCTTT. It translates to CASSLAITGSEAFF.

This chain joins TRBV7-9 and TRBJ2-3, with a possible D match to TRBD2 (7 bases). The V end was cut by 4 bases, the J end by 3 bases, with 11 bases between. CDR3 length equals 14 residues. Germline V gives CDR1 SEHNR, CDR2 FQNEAQ (reference sequence). CDR3 loop: CASSWGGETDTQYF. The CDR3 DNA reads TGTGCCAGCAGCTGGGGGGGCGAGACAGATACGCAGTATTTT.

The chain couples TRBV9 to TRBJ2-5; no firm D call. The CDR3 runs to 15 residues. Germline CDR1 and CDR2: SGDLS and YYNGEE. Trimming shortened V by 2 bases and J by 5 bases, and 16 bases separated the two germline ends. The CDR3 reads CASSVVSQPRETQYF. In DNA form, the CDR3 reads TGTGCCAGCAGCGTCGTAAGCCAGCCCCGGGAGACCCAGTACTTC.

This chain links TRBV7-2 with TRBJ2-4; TRBD2 matches 9 bases. The V gene end was trimmed by 3 bases and the J gene end by 7 bases; junction bases not matched to a gene: 10. The CDR3 is 16 residues long. Germline V gene sequence: CDR1 SGHTA, CDR2 FQGNSA. The CDR3 DNA reads as TGTGCCAGCAGCTTCGGCGGGAGGGCCTTTGGGAACATTCAGTACTTC. The encoded protein is CASSFGGRAFGNIQYF.

The V gene is TRBV4-3, the J gene TRBJ1-2; D unclear. The CDR3 contains 13 residues. The germline CDR1 and CDR2 sequences are LGHNA and YSLEER. Trimming shortened V by 4 bases and J by 5 bases, and 11 bases separated the two germline ends. CDR3 in amino acids: CASSLSTGYGYTF. The CDR3 DNA sequence: TGCGCCAGCAGCCTCAGCACGGGGTATGGCTACACCTTC.

The chain links TRBV6-2 or TRBV6-3 to TRBJ2-7, with D possibly TRBD1 on 5 matching bases. Trimming pared 2 bases from V and 5 bases from J, leaving 16 bases between. This CDR3 region has 15 residues. The germline V gene encodes CDR1 MNHEY and CDR2 SVGEGT. CDR3 sequence: CASSYRSRVSNEQYF. The CDR3 DNA reads as TGTGCCAGCAGTTACAGGAGCAGGGTAAGCAACGAGCAGTACTTC.

This chain links TRBV25-1 with TRBJ2-1, with TRBD2 matching over 10 bases. The CDR3 has 16 residues. The ends lost 5 bases at V and 12 bases at J; junction bases unmatched: 16. Per the germline V gene, CDR1 is MGHDK and CDR2 is SYGVNS. The CDR3 DNA follows: TGTGCCAGCAGTCTCCCGTGGACTAGCGGAGCTCGTGCGCAGTTCTTC. Amino acid sequence: CASSLPWTSGARAQFF.

The chain links TRBV12-3 or TRBV12-4 to TRBJ1-3; no reliable D call. Trimming removed 3 bases at V and 0 bases at J, with 12 bases between. The CDR3 has 16 amino acids. The CDR3 DNA reads as TGTGCCAGCAGTTTCGAGAGTTCTTCCTCTGGAAACACCATATATTTT. Translated: CASSFESSSSGNTIYF.

J is TRBJ1-5 and V is TRBV7-2; D gene unclear. Germline V gene data show CDR1 as SGHTA and CDR2 as FQGNSA. This CDR3 comprises 16 residues. V was clipped by 0 bases and J by 4 bases, with 13 bases between them. The DNA of the CDR3 is TGTGCCAGCAGCTTAGCTGCGGCAGGAGCTAATCAGCCCCAGCATTTT. It codes for CASSLAAAGANQPQHF.